This T cell receptor (beta chain) came from a study of blood T cell repertoires in COVID-19. Study context: From T cells, B-cell-depleted T cells, or PBMCs came the material, which was cDNA or gDNA.

Each recovered donor of Cohort 3 presented with two negative PCRs, clearance, or symptom resolution. Sequencing was performed with immunoSEQ multiplex PCR; in TCRdb, only in-frame clones are kept and a portion is missing. This repertoire shows about 170,000 clones, roughly 87% found once; its top ten account for 7%. Germline V gene data show CDR1 as SQVTM and CDR2 as ANQGSEA. This CDR3 has 13 residues. Trimming removed 6 bases from V and 0 bases from J, with 12 bases in between. The sample comprised PBMCs or T cells enriched from blood (not recorded which). The chain couples TRBV29-1 to TRBJ2-7, with a weak D call TRBD1 (6 bases). This receptor was obtained from a woman in her forties or fifties who had recovered from COVID-19. CDR3 DNA sequence: TGCAGCGTCCAGGGGCCCAGCTCCTACGAGCAGTACTTC. Translated, it gives CSVQGPSSYEQYF.